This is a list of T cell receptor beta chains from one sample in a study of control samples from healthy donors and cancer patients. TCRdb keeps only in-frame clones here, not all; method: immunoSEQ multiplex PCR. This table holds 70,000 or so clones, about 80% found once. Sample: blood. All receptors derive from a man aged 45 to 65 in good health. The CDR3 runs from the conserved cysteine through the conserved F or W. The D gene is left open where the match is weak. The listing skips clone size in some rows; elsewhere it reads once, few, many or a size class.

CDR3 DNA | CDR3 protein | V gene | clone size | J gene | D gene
TGTGCCAGTGCCAGGGGAGCTGAGCAGTTCTTC | CASARGAEQFF | TRBV6-5 | . | TRBJ2-1 | .
TGTGCCAGTAGTATTGAGAACAGGGCGAAAGGCTACACCTTC | CASSIENRAKGYTF | TRBV19 | . | TRBJ1-2 | .
TGTGCCAGCCGACGGGACAAGCTTAGCACAGATACGCAGTATTTT | CASRRDKLSTDTQYF | TRBV6-5 | . | TRBJ2-3 | .
TGTGCCAGCAGCCCCTACAGCAACGAGCAGTACTTC | CASSPYSNEQYF | TRBV11-1 | . | TRBJ2-7 | .
TGTGCCAGCACCGACGGGATCTATGGCTACACCTTC | CASTDGIYGYTF | TRBV11-3 | . | TRBJ1-2 | .
TGTGCCAGCAGCGGGCGAGGGGGTGTAATGAACACTGAAGCTTTCTTT | CASSGRGGVMNTEAFF | TRBV7-2 | . | TRBJ1-1 | .
TGCGCCAGCAGCTTGGCGACAGGGGGCGACGGTGGCTACACCTTC | CASSLATGGDGGYTF | TRBV5-1 | once | TRBJ1-2 | TRBD1
TGTGCCAGCAGCTTCCCGACTAGCGCTGGTCCCGGGGAGCTGTTTTTT | CASSFPTSAGPGELFF | TRBV7-8 | . | TRBJ2-2 | TRBD2
TGCGCCAGCAGCCTCCCTTTTGGTAATACCGGGACTAGCGGGAGATTAGACGAGCAGTACTTC | CASSLPFGNTGTSGRLDEQYF | TRBV5-1 | . | TRBJ2-7 | TRBD2
TGTGCCATCAGTGAGACGACCCGGGGGCGGGAGCTGTTTTTT | CAISETTRGRELFF | TRBV10-3 | . | TRBJ2-2 | .
TGTGCCAGTAGTAAGGGACAGGTCTATGGCTACACCTTC | CASSKGQVYGYTF | TRBV19 | . | TRBJ1-2 | TRBD1
TGTGCCAGCAGCCATAGCGGGAGTGGAGATGAGCAGTTCTTC | CASSHSGSGDEQFF | TRBV3-1/TRBV3-2 | medium-sized | TRBJ2-1 | TRBD2
TGTGCCAGCAGCCTACAAGGGTTTTCGTCAGATACGCAGTATTTT | CASSLQGFSSDTQYF | TRBV7-2 | . | TRBJ2-3 | .
TGTGCCAGCAGTTACGCGGAACCCTATCAGCCCCAGCATTTT | CASSYAEPYQPQHF | TRBV6-2/TRBV6-3 | once | TRBJ1-5 | .
TGTGCCAGCAGCTTGGAGGACAGGGGGCGCCCCAAAAACATTCAGTACTTC | CASSLEDRGRPKNIQYF | TRBV5-8 | once | TRBJ2-4 | TRBD1
TGTGCCAGCAGCCAGGGGGTTTGGACTGAAGCTTTCTTT | CASSQGVWTEAFF | TRBV6-5 | once | TRBJ1-1 | TRBD1
TGTGCCAGCAGCCAGACTACAGATACGCAGTATTTT | CASSQTTDTQYF | TRBV14 | . | TRBJ2-3 | .
TGTGCCAGCAGCCGGGGAGGTAGGGGCCCCTATAATTCACCCCTCCACTTT | CASSRGGRGPYNSPLHF | TRBV21-1 | once | TRBJ1-6 | .
TGTGCCAGCAGTTTCCGGGACAGAATGAACACTGAAGCTTTCTTT | CASSFRDRMNTEAFF | TRBV6-6 | . | TRBJ1-1 | TRBD1
TGTGCCAGCAGTTACTCTCAGGAAACCGGGGAGCTGTTTTTT | CASSYSQETGELFF | TRBV6-2/TRBV6-3 | . | TRBJ2-2 | .
TGTGCCAGCAGTTTGGTCGGGCAGGGGGAGAGGGAGACCCAGTACTTC | CASSLVGQGERETQYF | TRBV28 | . | TRBJ2-5 | TRBD1
TGTGCCAGCAGCTTTGGGGGCCAGAACAATCAGCCCCAGCATTTT | CASSFGGQNNQPQHF | TRBV11-2 | . | TRBJ1-5 | .
TGTGCCAGTAGTGCACAACACAGGATTCTCACAGATACGCAGTATTTT | CASSAQHRILTDTQYF | TRBV19 | . | TRBJ2-3 | .
TGTGCCAGCAGCTTAGCCCCCGGGACAGGGAGTGGCTACACCTTC | CASSLAPGTGSGYTF | TRBV7-6 | few | TRBJ1-2 | TRBD1
TGTGCCAGCAGCCGGGGGAGCGCAGTCAAAAACATTCAGTACTTC | CASSRGSAVKNIQYF | TRBV6-2/TRBV6-3 | . | TRBJ2-4 | .
TGTGCCAGCAGTGAATCCGGGGGACTAGGAGGCTACGAGCAGTACTTC | CASSESGGLGGYEQYF | TRBV25-1 | . | TRBJ2-7 | TRBD2
TGCGCCAGCAGCCCGCACAGGGGGCTCGCAGATACGCAGTATTTT | CASSPHRGLADTQYF | TRBV4-3 | . | TRBJ2-3 | TRBD1
TGTGCTAGTGGTTTGGGGGGGAACACTGAAGCTTTCTTT | CASGLGGNTEAFF | TRBV12-5 | . | TRBJ1-1 | .
TGTGCCAGCAGACGGACAGGGTACACCGGGGAGCTGTTTTTT | CASRRTGYTGELFF | TRBV6-5 | . | TRBJ2-2 | TRBD1
TGCGCCAGCAGCGTCGGGACTTTGAACACCGGGGAGCTGTTTTTT | CASSVGTLNTGELFF | TRBV5-1 | . | TRBJ2-2 | .
TGTGCCAGCAGACTTGCGAACACCGGGGAGCTGTTTTTT | CASRLANTGELFF | TRBV12-3/TRBV12-4 | . | TRBJ2-2 | .
TGTGCCAGCAGCACGGGGACAACCGGGGAGCTGTTTTTT | CASSTGTTGELFF | TRBV13 | . | TRBJ2-2 | .
TGTGCCAGCTCGATGACAGCGAATCAGCCCCAGCATTTT | CASSMTANQPQHF | TRBV18 | . | TRBJ1-5 | .
TGTGCCAGCAGCGATCTCCCGGGACTCACCCACGAGCAGTACTTC | CASSDLPGLTHEQYF | TRBV7-2 | . | TRBJ2-7 | .
TGTGCCAGCAGGTACCGGGACCTGAACACTGAAGCTTTCTTT | CASRYRDLNTEAFF | TRBV6-5 | . | TRBJ1-1 | .
TGTGCCAGCAGCGTAGCTCTGGCGGGAGGGCCGGGTACGCAGTATTTT | CASSVALAGGPGTQYF | TRBV9 | once | TRBJ2-3 | TRBD2
TGTGCCAGCAGTTTAGATCTCAGGGGAAATGGCTACACCTTC | CASSLDLRGNGYTF | TRBV28 | . | TRBJ1-2 | .
TGCAGTGCTAGTCTAGCGGGAGCCTACGAGCAGTACTTC | CSASLAGAYEQYF | TRBV20-1 | . | TRBJ2-7 | TRBD2
TGTGCCAGCTCACCAATGACGGGACAGGGCAGAGAAAATGAGCAGTTCTTC | CASSPMTGQGRENEQFF | TRBV18 | . | TRBJ2-1 | TRBD1
TGTGCCAGCAGCAAAGGGTACGAGCAGTACTTC | CASSKGYEQYF | TRBV21-1 | . | TRBJ2-7 | .